Listed below are T cell receptor beta chains from one sample, sequenced in a study of cytomegalovirus exposure and HLA in healthy donors. The protocol was immunoSEQ multiplex PCR, while the TCRdb copy is restricted to in-frame clones and leaves out a portion. Of some 130,000 clones listed, 89% are singletons. Sequenced material: PBMCs. The receptor set was obtained from a woman under 30 in good health and CMV-seronegative. Both conserved end residues are part of each CDR3. D genes are given only for firm matches. Expanded clones get a size class; other rows say once, few or many, or leave the size out.

CDR3	DNA	V	size	D	length	J
CASRGSSGANVLTF	TGTGCCAGCAGGGGGAGCTCTGGGGCCAACGTCCTGACTTTC	TRBV6-1	once	NA	14	TRBJ2-6
CASRPSGTVYGYTF	TGTGCCAGCAGGCCATCCGGGACAGTATATGGCTACACCTTC	TRBV6-1	NA	TRBD1	14	TRBJ1-2
CASSWSGDTEQFF	TGTGCCAGCAGCTGGAGCGGGGACACTGAGCAGTTCTTC	TRBV7-3	NA	NA	13	TRBJ2-1
CASSSATGNYGYTF	TGTGCCAGCAGCTCTGCGACAGGGAACTATGGCTACACCTTC	TRBV5-5	NA	TRBD1	14	TRBJ1-2
CASTLTGTGGFNSYEQYF	TGTGCCAGCACCCTGACTGGGACAGGGGGCTTTAACTCCTACGAGCAGTACTTC	TRBV7-9	NA	TRBD1	18	TRBJ2-7
CASRPGVPISYEQYF	TGTGCCAGCAGGCCAGGGGTCCCCATATCCTACGAGCAGTACTTC	TRBV6-1	few	NA	15	TRBJ2-7
CASHPDRDRYNEQFF	TGTGCCAGTCACCCCGACAGAGATAGGTACAATGAGCAGTTCTTC	TRBV19	NA	NA	15	TRBJ2-1
CASSLSRGMMSYGYTF	TGTGCCAGCAGTTTGTCCAGGGGTATGATGAGCTATGGCTACACCTTC	TRBV6-5	NA	NA	16	TRBJ1-2
CASSLSSPGQGTQYF	TGTGCCAGCAGTTTATCCTCACCGGGACAGGGTACCCAGTACTTC	TRBV27	NA	TRBD1	15	TRBJ2-5
CASSSDSEQETQYF	TGTGCCAGCAGCTCGGACAGCGAACAAGAGACCCAGTACTTC	TRBV5-4	NA	NA	14	TRBJ2-5
CASSYSRVGTEAFF	TGTGCCAGCAGTTACTCGAGGGTGGGCACTGAAGCTTTCTTT	TRBV6-5	NA	NA	14	TRBJ1-1
CASSLGTLGETQYF	TGTGCCAGCAGCTTAGGGACTTTGGGGGAGACCCAGTACTTC	TRBV11-3	NA	NA	14	TRBJ2-5
CASSSSLREPQHF	TGCGCCAGCAGCTCATCTCTCCGGGAGCCCCAGCATTTT	TRBV4-1	NA	NA	13	TRBJ1-5
CASSGSTGGHYGYTF	TGTGCCAGCAGTGGCTCGACAGGGGGCCACTATGGCTACACCTTC	TRBV6-5	once	TRBD1	15	TRBJ1-2
CASCHSDNSPLHF	TGTGCCAGCTGCCACAGTGATAATTCACCCCTCCACTTT	TRBV7-6	NA	NA	13	TRBJ1-6
CASSPQGAGEQFF	TGTGCCAGCAGCCCACAGGGGGCTGGGGAGCAGTTCTTC	TRBV5-4	NA	TRBD1	13	TRBJ2-1
CASSLEASRAGYNEQFF	TGTGCCAGCAGCTTGGAAGCCTCCCGTGCGGGCTACAATGAGCAGTTCTTC	TRBV5-6	NA	NA	17	TRBJ2-1
CASSSTGVQPQHF	TGTGCCAGTAGTAGTACAGGTGTACAGCCCCAGCATTTT	TRBV19	NA	NA	13	TRBJ1-5